These 22 T cell receptor beta chains share one sample of origin, sequenced in a study of human versus mouse CDR3 diversity and MHC coevolution. Measured with immunoSEQ multiplex PCR; TCRdb has only the in-frame clones, and not every one. Of approximately 81,000 clones in the sample, around 93% were seen once. Material for sequencing was naive CD4+ T cells from blood. Subset in this sample: CD45RO-negative CD62L-positive naive CD4 T cells. These receptors all stem from a person aged 25 to 69 in good health.

The V call is TRBV11-1, the J call TRBJ2-6; 7 bases fit TRBD1. Germline values: CDR1 SGHAT, CDR2 FQDESV (reference sequence). V lost 6 bases and J lost 0; bases outside the gene matches: 8. This CDR3 region has 17 residues. Here the CDR3 reads CASSRTGPSSGANVLTF. CDR3 bases: TGTGCCAGCAGTCGGACAGGTCCTAGCTCTGGGGCCAACGTCCTGACTTTC.

The chain uses TRBV4-2 and TRBJ2-2; D unresolved. Trimming shortened V by 1 base and J by 4 bases, and 13 bases separated the two germline ends. Germline V gene data show CDR1 as LGHNA and CDR2 as YNFKEQ. The CDR3 spans 16 residues. The CDR3 bases are TGTGCCAGCAGCCAAGGAGTCGGTGAACTCACCGGGGAGCTGTTTTTT. This codes for CASSQGVGELTGELFF.

This chain's CDR3 is CASSYSRASSYEQYF. The CDR3 DNA reads as TGTGCCAGCAGTTACTCGAGGGCAAGCTCCTACGAGCAGTACTTC. V gene TRBV6-5 combines with J gene TRBJ2-7, with a weak D call TRBD2 (5 bases). This CDR3 contains 15 residues. Trimming removed 0 bases from V and 0 bases from J, with 9 bases in between. Looked up from germline, CDR1 is MNHEY and CDR2 is SVGAGI.

The chain combines TRBV9 with TRBJ2-7, with a weak D call TRBD2 (5 bases). This CDR3 has 18 residues. Germline lookup yields CDR1 SGDLS and CDR2 YYNGEE. Trimming cost V 0 bases and J 1 base, with 20 bases left between them. This chain's CDR3 is CASSVAATERAGSYEQYF. The CDR3 nucleotides are TGTGCCAGCAGCGTAGCAGCAACTGAGAGGGCAGGATCCTACGAGCAGTACTTC.

In this sample, this clone turned up a few times. The same CDR3 also results from other DNA sequences found in this sample. The chain carries TRBV10-3 and TRBJ1-1, with TRBD1 as a possible D gene (5 bases). Germline CDR1 and CDR2: ENHRY and SYGVKD. The CDR3 totals 13 residues. Trimming removed 3 bases from V and 2 bases from J, with 7 bases in between. CDR3 nucleotides: TGTGCCATCAGTGACCAGGGAAACACTGAAGCTTTCTTT. This sequence encodes CAISDQGNTEAFF.

This clone appeared once. The rearrangement joins TRBV11-2 to TRBJ2-1; possibly TRBD2 for D (5 bases). The CDR3 length is 14 residues. CDR1 SGHAT and CDR2 FQNNGV come from the germline V gene. Deletions cut 5 bases from V and 0 bases from J, with 8 bases between. CDR3: CASSADYSYNEQFF. The CDR3, as DNA: TGTGCCAGCAGCGCTGACTACTCCTACAATGAGCAGTTCTTC.

The chain has TRBV7-3 and TRBJ2-2; D is perhaps TRBD1 (5 bases). CDR3 length: 15 residues. The ends were cut back, 2 bases at V and 1 base at J, with 8 bases in the middle. Germline assignment: CDR1 SGHTA and CDR2 FQGTGA. CDR3 nucleotide sequence: TGTGCCAGCAGCTTAGGTACAGGGAACACCGGGGAGCTGTTTTTT. Amino acid sequence: CASSLGTGNTGELFF.

This sequence joins TRBV18 and TRBJ2-7, with D possibly being TRBD2 (5 bases). V gave up 1 base and J gave up 3 bases, with 10 bases separating them. CDR1 and CDR2 (germline): KGHSH, LQKENI. This CDR3 has 14 residues. CDR3 sequence reads: CASSPQGGSYEQYF. The CDR3 DNA reads as TGTGCCAGCTCACCACAGGGTGGGAGCTACGAGCAGTACTTC. Supplemented by reference TRBV18 and TRBJ2-7, the full variable domain reads NAGVMQNPRHLVRRRGQEARLRCSPMKGHSHVYWYRQLPEEGLKFMVYLQKENIIDESGMPKERFSAEFPKEGPSILRIQQVVRGDSAAYFCASSPQGGSYEQYFGPGTRLTVT.

This sequence joins TRBV11-3 and TRBJ2-1; D perhaps matches TRBD1 (6 bases). Germline loops: CDR1 SGHNT, CDR2 YENEEA. The CDR3 is 14 residues long. V lost 3 bases, J lost 5 bases, and 11 bases lay in between. The CDR3 reads CASSFRSGDNEQFF. The DNA for the CDR3 is TGTGCCAGCAGCTTTCGATCAGGGGACAATGAGCAGTTCTTC.

Here the CDR3 reads CASSGQGRTEAFF. The CDR3 bases are TGTGCCAGCAGTGGACAGGGGAGGACTGAAGCTTTCTTT. This sequence joins TRBV25-1 and TRBJ1-1; 8 positions agree with TRBD1. V lost 4 bases and J lost 5; bases outside the gene matches: 3. The CDR3 is made up of 13 amino acids. Germline loops: CDR1 MGHDK, CDR2 SYGVNS.

The chain couples TRBV19 to TRBJ2-7, with TRBD2 matching over 9 bases. The V gene end was trimmed by 6 bases and the J gene end by 4 bases; junction bases not matched to a gene: 7. The CDR3 totals 14 residues. Germline lookup yields CDR1 LNHDA and CDR2 SQIVND (reference sequence). The CDR3 reads CASRLAGASYEQYF. The DNA for the CDR3 is TGTGCCAGTAGGTTAGCGGGAGCTTCTTACGAGCAGTACTTC. Filled out from reference TRBV19 and TRBJ2-7, the complete variable domain reads DGGITQSPKYLFRKEGQNVTLSCEQNLNHDAMYWYRQDPGQGLRLIYYSQIVNDFQKGDIAEGYSVSREKKESFPLTVTSAQKNPTAFYLCASRLAGASYEQYFGPGTRLTVT.

The J gene is TRBJ2-2, the V gene TRBV28; 8 bases line up with TRBD2. The CDR3 contains 17 residues. Germline V gives CDR1 MDHEN, CDR2 SYDVKM. With 7 bases clipped from V and 1 base from J, the junction kept 11 bases outside the gene matches. CDR3 region: CASITGGNPLNTGELFF. In nucleotides, the CDR3 is TGTGCCAGCATCACGGGGGGGAACCCGCTGAACACCGGGGAGCTGTTTTTT.

The rearrangement links TRBV28 to TRBJ2-1; TRBD2 matches at 10 bases. The germline V gene has CDR1 MDHEN and CDR2 SYDVKM. After removal of 8 bases from V and 1 base from J, the junction contained 5 bases not matched to a gene. This CDR3 is built from 15 residues. Here the CDR3 reads CASSSGGASYNEQFF. The CDR3 nucleotides read TGTGCCAGCTCGAGCGGGGGGGCTTCCTACAATGAGCAGTTCTTC.

The V call is TRBV5-4, the J call TRBJ1-1, with D uncertain. Germline V gene lookup returns CDR1 SGHNT and CDR2 YYREEE (reference sequence). The CDR3 is 14 residues long. V was trimmed by 2 bases and J by 3 bases, leaving 11 bases between them. CDR3 protein: CASSFGGGDTEAFF. In nucleotides, the CDR3 is TGTGCCAGCAGCTTTGGAGGTGGGGACACTGAAGCTTTCTTT. The whole variable domain, remainder taken from reference TRBV5-4 and TRBJ1-1, is ETGVTQSPTHLIKTRGQQVTLRCSSQSGHNTVSWYQQALGQGPQFIFQYYREEENGRGNFPPRFSGLQFPNYSSELNVNALELDDSALYLCASSFGGGDTEAFFGQGTRLTVV.

The chain joins TRBV11-1 to TRBJ2-3, with D perhaps TRBD2 (7 bases). Germline CDR1 is SGHAT and CDR2 is FQDESV (reference sequence). CDR3 length: 18 amino acids. Trimming cost V 2 bases and J 1 base, with 19 bases left between them. The CDR3, as DNA: TGTGCCAGCAGCTTACGGGGGGCCGCATTTAGTGGCACAGATACGCAGTATTTT. It specifies CASSLRGAAFSGTDTQYF.

The V gene is TRBV30, the J gene TRBJ2-1; D is possibly TRBD2 (6 bases). Germline V gene data show CDR1 as GTSNPN and CDR2 as SVGIG (reference sequence). The CDR3 has 11 amino acids. The V and J ends lost 4 bases and 13 bases respectively, with 14 bases between them. The CDR3 region is CAWTPRGLQFF. The CDR3 DNA sequence: TGTGCCTGGACTCCCCGGGGACTCCAGTTCTTC.

The V call is TRBV14, the J call TRBJ1-1; D is ambiguous. Germline V CDR1 and CDR2: SGHDN, FVKESK. The CDR3 length is 15 residues. Trimming cost V 1 base and J 0 bases, with 9 bases left between them. The DNA for the CDR3 is TGTGCCAGCAGCCAAGCGGGAGGGCTGAACACTGAAGCTTTCTTT. Its protein product is CASSQAGGLNTEAFF.

This sequence joins TRBV7-8 and TRBJ2-7; a possible D gene is TRBD1 (6 bases). This CDR3 is built from 15 residues. V lost 5 bases and J lost 2, with 16 bases in between. Germline lookup yields CDR1 SGHVS and CDR2 FQNEAQ. The chain's CDR3 is CASSDGPTGTYEQYF. The DNA of the CDR3 is TGTGCCAGCAGCGATGGCCCCACAGGGACCTACGAGCAGTACTTC. Together with reference TRBV7-8 and TRBJ2-7, the CDR3 gives the full variable domain: GAGVSQSPRYKVAKRGQDVALRCDPISGHVSLFWYQQALGQGPEFLTYFQNEAQLDKSGLPSDRFFAERPEGSVSTLKIQRTQQEDSAVYLCASSDGPTGTYEQYFGPGTRLTVT.

As for this clone: One junction end disagrees with the germline gene, perhaps due to a read error. This sequence joins TRBV5-1 and TRBJ2-3; 12 positions agree with TRBD2. CDR3 length equals 16 residues. Looked up from germline, CDR1 is SGHRS and CDR2 is YFSETQ. CDR3 bases: TGCGCCACCAGCAGTTCTAGCGGGAGGGCCAGAGATACGCAGTATTTT. This sequence encodes CATSSSSGRARDTQYF.

The V call is TRBV6-5, the J call TRBJ1-5; 8 nucleotides line up with TRBD1. The trim removed 10 bases at V and 4 bases at J, leaving 9 bases unmatched. The germline CDR1 and CDR2 sequences are MNHEY and SVGAGI. This CDR3 is 14 amino acids long. Here the CDR3 reads CATRRTGQNQPQHF. CDR3 nucleotides: TGTGCCACCCGCCGGACAGGGCAAAATCAGCCCCAGCATTTT.

The chain employs TRBV7-8 and TRBJ1-1; 8 nucleotides match TRBD1. CDR3 length equals 16 residues. After removal of 4 bases from V and 1 base from J, the junction contained 8 bases not matched to a gene. From germline, CDR1 is SGHVS and CDR2 FQNEAQ. For the CDR3, the DNA is TGTGCCAGCAGCTCCCGGACAGGGATAAGGAACACTGAAGCTTTCTTT. The encoded protein is CASSSRTGIRNTEAFF.

The rearrangement links TRBV28 to TRBJ2-7; 7 bases are a match to TRBD1. V lost 4 bases to trimming and J lost 6 bases; unmatched junction nucleotides: 12. This CDR3 is built from 15 residues. Germline V gives CDR1 MDHEN, CDR2 SYDVKM. The CDR3, as DNA: TGTGCCAGCAGTTCCCCCGACAGGGTTAGGAGCGAGCAGTACTTC. The encoded protein is CASSSPDRVRSEQYF. The complete variable domain, with remaining parts taken from reference TRBV28 and TRBJ2-7, reads DVKVTQSSRYLVKRTGEKVFLECVQDMDHENMFWYRQDPGLGLRLIYFSYDVKMKEKGDIPEGYSVSREKKERFSLILESASTNQTSMYLCASSSPDRVRSEQYFGPGTRLTVT.